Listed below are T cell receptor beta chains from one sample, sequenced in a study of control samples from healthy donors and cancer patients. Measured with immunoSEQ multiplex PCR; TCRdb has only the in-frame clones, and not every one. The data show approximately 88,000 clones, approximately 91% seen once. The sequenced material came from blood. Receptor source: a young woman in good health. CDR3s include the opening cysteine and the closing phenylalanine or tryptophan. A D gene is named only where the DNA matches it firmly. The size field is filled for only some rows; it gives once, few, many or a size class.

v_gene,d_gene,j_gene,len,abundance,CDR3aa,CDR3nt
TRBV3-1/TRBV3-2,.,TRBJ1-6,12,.,CASSLLISPLHF,TGTGCCAGCAGCCTCCTAATTTCACCCCTCCACTTT
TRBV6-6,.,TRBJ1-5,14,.,CASLGGDRNQPQHF,TGTGCCAGCCTCGGAGGGGACCGCAATCAGCCCCAGCATTTT
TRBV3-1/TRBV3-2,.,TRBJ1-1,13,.,CASSPRGLTEAFF,TGTGCCAGCAGCCCCAGGGGCTTAACTGAAGCTTTCTTT
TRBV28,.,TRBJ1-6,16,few,CASSYPGSSYNSPLHF,TGTGCCAGCAGCTACCCGGGTAGTTCCTATAATTCACCCCTCCACTTT
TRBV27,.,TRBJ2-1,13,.,CASSRRTVNEQFF,TGTGCCAGCAGCCGCCGGACGGTGAATGAGCAGTTCTTC
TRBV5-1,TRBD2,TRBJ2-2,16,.,CASSLQAGASTGELFF,TGCGCCAGCAGCTTGCAAGCGGGGGCGTCCACCGGGGAGCTGTTTTTT
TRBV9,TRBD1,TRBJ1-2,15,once,CASSVTGGYGYGYTF,TGTGCCAGCAGCGTCACAGGGGGCTACGGCTATGGCTACACCTTC
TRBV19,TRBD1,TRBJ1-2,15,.,CASSTRGAGGNGYTF,TGTGCCAGTAGTACCCGGGGGGCAGGGGGAAATGGCTACACCTTC
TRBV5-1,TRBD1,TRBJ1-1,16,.,CASSTGTGRSNTEAFF,TGCGCCAGCAGCACAGGGACAGGCAGATCGAACACTGAAGCTTTCTTT
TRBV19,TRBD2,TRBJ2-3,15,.,CASRYSGGTVDTQYF,TGTGCCAGTAGATATAGCGGGGGGACCGTAGATACGCAGTATTTT
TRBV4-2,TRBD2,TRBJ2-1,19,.,CASSQSEGGGRAGGNEQFF,TGTGCCAGCAGCCAATCAGAAGGTGGCGGGAGGGCCGGAGGGAATGAGCAGTTCTTC
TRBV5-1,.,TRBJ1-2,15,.,CASSLARGGGYGYTF,TGCGCCAGCAGCTTGGCCAGGGGAGGGGGCTATGGCTACACCTTC
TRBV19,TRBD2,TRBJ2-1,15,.,CASSNLGGDNNEQFF,TGTGCCAGTAGTAATCTCGGGGGGGACAACAATGAGCAGTTCTTC
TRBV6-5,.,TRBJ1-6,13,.,CASRVQNNSPLHF,TGTGCCAGCAGGGTCCAGAATAATTCACCCCTCCACTTT
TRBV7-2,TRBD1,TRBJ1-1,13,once,CASSTQGWTEAFF,TGTGCCAGCAGCACACAGGGGTGGACTGAAGCTTTCTTT
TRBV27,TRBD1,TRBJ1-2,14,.,CASSFRQGANGYTF,TGTGCCAGCAGTTTCCGACAGGGGGCCAATGGCTACACCTTC
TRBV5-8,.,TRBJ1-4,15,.,CASSLTGGANEKLFF,TGTGCCAGCAGCCTAACGGGGGGGGCAAATGAAAAACTGTTTTTT
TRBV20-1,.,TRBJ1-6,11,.,CSATDRAPLHF,TGCAGTGCAACGGACAGAGCCCCCCTCCACTTT
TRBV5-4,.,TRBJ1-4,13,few,CASSLGSGEKLFF,TGTGCCAGCAGCTTGGGGTCCGGGGAAAAACTGTTTTTT
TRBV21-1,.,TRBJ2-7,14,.,CATTDRTYSYEQYF,TGTGCCACCACGGACAGGACCTATTCCTACGAGCAGTACTTC
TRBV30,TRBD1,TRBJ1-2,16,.,CAWSVLWTGRGYGYTF,TGTGCCTGGAGTGTCCTCTGGACAGGGAGGGGCTATGGCTACACCTTC
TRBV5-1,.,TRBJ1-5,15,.,CASSTGTVSNQPQHF,TGCGCCAGCAGTACCGGGACGGTTAGCAATCAGCCCCAGCATTTT
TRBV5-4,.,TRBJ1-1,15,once,CASSLPGTKNTEAFF,TGTGCCAGCAGCTTACCCGGGACAAAGAACACTGAAGCTTTCTTT
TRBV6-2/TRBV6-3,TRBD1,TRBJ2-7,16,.,CASSPERQGSPYEQYF,TGTGCCAGCAGTCCCGAGCGACAGGGGTCTCCCTACGAGCAGTACTTC
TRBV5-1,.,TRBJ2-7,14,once,CASSWSGGSYEQYF,TGCGCCAGCAGCTGGTCCGGGGGCTCCTACGAGCAGTACTTC
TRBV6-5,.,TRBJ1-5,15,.,CASSYSLPGTQPQHF,TGTGCCAGCAGTTACTCGTTACCAGGGACTCAGCCCCAGCATTTT
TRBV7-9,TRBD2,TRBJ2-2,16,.,CASSPGTSGPTGELFF,TGTGCCAGCAGCCCCGGGACTAGCGGACCAACCGGGGAGCTGTTTTTT
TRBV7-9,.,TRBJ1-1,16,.,CASSPDIRGGVAEAFF,TGTGCCAGCAGCCCAGATATCAGGGGTGGTGTAGCTGAAGCTTTCTTT
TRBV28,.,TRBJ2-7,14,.,CASSLGDTIYEQYF,TGTGCCAGCAGTTTAGGGGACACAATATACGAGCAGTACTTC
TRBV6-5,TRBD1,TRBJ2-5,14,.,CASSQGTGQETQYF,TGTGCCAGCAGCCAAGGGACAGGCCAAGAGACCCAGTACTTC
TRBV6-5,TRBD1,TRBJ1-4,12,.,CASRTGIEKLFF,TGTGCCAGCAGGACAGGGATTGAAAAACTGTTTTTT
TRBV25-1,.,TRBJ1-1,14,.,CASTAGHSFAEAFF,TGTGCCAGCACTGCCGGGCATTCTTTCGCTGAAGCTTTCTTT
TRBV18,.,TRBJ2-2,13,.,CASSPPVSGELFF,TGTGCCAGCTCACCACCCGTAAGCGGGGAGCTGTTTTTT
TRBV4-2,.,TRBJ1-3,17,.,CASNPQLTGVAGNTIYF,TGTGCCAGCAATCCACAATTGACGGGGGTCGCTGGAAACACCATATATTTT
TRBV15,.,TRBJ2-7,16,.,CATSSESAGSPYEQYF,TGTGCCACCAGCAGTGAAAGTGCTGGGTCCCCCTACGAGCAGTACTTC
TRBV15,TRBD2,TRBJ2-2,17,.,CATSTGLAGGSAGELFF,TGTGCCACCAGCACCGGACTAGCGGGAGGGTCGGCCGGGGAGCTGTTTTTT
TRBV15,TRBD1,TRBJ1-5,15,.,CATSSRGQSNQPQHF,TGTGCCACCAGCAGCCGGGGACAGAGCAATCAGCCCCAGCATTTT
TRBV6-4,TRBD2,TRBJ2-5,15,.,CASSGPAGGQETQYF,TGTGCCAGCAGTGGCCCGGCGGGGGGCCAAGAGACCCAGTACTTC
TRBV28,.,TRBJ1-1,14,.,CASSLGVLATEAFF,TGTGCCAGCAGTTTGGGGGTTCTGGCGACTGAAGCTTTCTTT
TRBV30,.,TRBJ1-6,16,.,CAWRGGGVPYNSPLHF,TGTGCCTGGAGGGGGGGCGGGGTACCCTATAATTCACCCCTCCACTTT
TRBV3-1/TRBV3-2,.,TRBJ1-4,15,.,CASSQDGTEDEKLFF,TGTGCCAGCAGCCAAGATGGCACGGAGGATGAAAAACTGTTTTTT
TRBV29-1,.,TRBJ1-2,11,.,CSVDTASGYTF,TGCAGCGTTGATACAGCGAGCGGCTACACCTTC
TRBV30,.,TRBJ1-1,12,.,CAWIPPPGGAFF,TGTGCCTGGATCCCTCCCCCGGGGGGCGCTTTCTTT
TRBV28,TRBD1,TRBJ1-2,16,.,CASSLAQGQQRGGYTF,TGTGCCAGCAGTTTAGCCCAGGGACAGCAGAGGGGTGGCTACACCTTC
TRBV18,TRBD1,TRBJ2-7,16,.,CASSPRGTGASYEQYF,TGTGCCAGCTCACCTAGGGGGACAGGGGCCTCCTACGAGCAGTACTTC